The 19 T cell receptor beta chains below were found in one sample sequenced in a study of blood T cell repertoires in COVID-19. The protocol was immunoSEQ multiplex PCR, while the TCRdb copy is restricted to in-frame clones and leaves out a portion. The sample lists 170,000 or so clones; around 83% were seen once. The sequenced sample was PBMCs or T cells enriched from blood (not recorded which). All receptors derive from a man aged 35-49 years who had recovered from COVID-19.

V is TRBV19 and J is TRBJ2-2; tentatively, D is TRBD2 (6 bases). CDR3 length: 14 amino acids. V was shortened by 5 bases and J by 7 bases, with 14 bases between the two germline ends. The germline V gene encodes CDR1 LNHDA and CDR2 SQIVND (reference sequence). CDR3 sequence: CASSAQGLRGELFF. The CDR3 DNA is TGTGCCAGTAGTGCCCAGGGACTTCGCGGGGAGCTGTTTTTT.

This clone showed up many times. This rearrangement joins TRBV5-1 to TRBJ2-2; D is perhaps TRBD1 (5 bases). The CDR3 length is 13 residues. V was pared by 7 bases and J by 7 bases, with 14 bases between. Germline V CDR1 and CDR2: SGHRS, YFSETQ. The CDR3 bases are TGCGCCAGCCGCCTCTCGCAGGGCGGGGAGCTGTTTTTT. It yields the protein CASRLSQGGELFF. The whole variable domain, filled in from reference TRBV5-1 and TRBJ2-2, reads KAGVTQTPRYLIKTRGQQVTLSCSPISGHRSVSWYQQTPGQGLQFLFEYFSETQRNKGNFPGRFSGRQFSNSRSEMNVSTLELGDSALYLCASRLSQGGELFFGEGSRLTVL.

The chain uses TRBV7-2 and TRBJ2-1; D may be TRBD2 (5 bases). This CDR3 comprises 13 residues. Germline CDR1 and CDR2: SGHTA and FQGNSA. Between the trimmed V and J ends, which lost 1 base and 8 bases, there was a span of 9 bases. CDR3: CASSLVGGDEQFF. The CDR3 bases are TGTGCCAGCAGCTTAGTTGGAGGCGATGAGCAGTTCTTC. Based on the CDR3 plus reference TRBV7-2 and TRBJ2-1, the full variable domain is GAGVSQSPSNKVTEKGKDVELRCDPISGHTALYWYRQSLGQGLEFLIYFQGNSAPDKSGLPSDRFSAERTGGSVSTLTIQRTQQEDSAVYLCASSLVGGDEQFFGPGTRLTVL.

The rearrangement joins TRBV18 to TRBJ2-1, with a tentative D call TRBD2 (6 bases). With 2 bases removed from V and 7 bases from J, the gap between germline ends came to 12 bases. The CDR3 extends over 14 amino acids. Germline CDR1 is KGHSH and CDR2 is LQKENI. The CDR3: CASSPFSSGNEQFF. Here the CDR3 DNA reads TGTGCCAGCTCACCATTTTCGAGCGGGAATGAGCAGTTCTTC. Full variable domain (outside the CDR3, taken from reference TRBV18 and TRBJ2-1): NAGVMQNPRHLVRRRGQEARLRCSPMKGHSHVYWYRQLPEEGLKFMVYLQKENIIDESGMPKERFSAEFPKEGPSILRIQQVVRGDSAAYFCASSPFSSGNEQFFGPGTRLTVL.

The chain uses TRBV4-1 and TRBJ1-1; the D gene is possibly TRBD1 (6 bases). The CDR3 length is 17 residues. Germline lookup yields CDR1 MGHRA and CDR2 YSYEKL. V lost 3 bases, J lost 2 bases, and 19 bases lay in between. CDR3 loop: CASSHARDKLINTEAFF. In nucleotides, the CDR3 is TGCGCCAGCAGCCATGCCCGGGACAAGCTTATTAACACTGAAGCTTTCTTT.

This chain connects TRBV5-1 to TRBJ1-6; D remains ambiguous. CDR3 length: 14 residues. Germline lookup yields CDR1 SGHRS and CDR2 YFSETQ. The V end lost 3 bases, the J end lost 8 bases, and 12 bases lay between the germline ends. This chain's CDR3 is CASSSDGEHSPLHF. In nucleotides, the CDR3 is TGCGCCAGCAGCTCCGATGGGGAGCATTCACCCCTCCACTTT.

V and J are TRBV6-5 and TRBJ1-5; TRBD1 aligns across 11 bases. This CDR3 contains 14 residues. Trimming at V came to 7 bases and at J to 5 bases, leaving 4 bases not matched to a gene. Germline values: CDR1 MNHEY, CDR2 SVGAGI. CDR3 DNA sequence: TGTGCCAGCAATGGGGACAGGGGGGATCAGCCCCAGCATTTT. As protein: CASNGDRGDQPQHF.

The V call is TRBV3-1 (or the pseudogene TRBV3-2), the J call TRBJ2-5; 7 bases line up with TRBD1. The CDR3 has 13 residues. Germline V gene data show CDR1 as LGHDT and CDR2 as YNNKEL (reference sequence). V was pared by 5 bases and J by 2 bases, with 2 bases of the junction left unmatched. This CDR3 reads CASSIQGQETQYF. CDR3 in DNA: TGTGCCAGCAGCATACAGGGGCAAGAGACCCAGTACTTC.

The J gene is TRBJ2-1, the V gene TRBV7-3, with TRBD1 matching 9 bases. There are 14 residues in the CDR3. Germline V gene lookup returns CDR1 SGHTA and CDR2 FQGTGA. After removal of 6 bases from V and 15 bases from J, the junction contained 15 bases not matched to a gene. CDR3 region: CASSPGTGKGSAFF. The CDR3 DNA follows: TGTGCCAGCAGTCCCGGGACAGGGAAGGGGAGTGCGTTCTTC.

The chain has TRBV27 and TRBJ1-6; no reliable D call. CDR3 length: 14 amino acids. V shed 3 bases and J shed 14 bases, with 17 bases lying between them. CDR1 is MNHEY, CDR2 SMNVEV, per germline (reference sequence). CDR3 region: CASSFGSREATLHF. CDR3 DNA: TGTGCCAGCAGTTTCGGGTCCAGAGAGGCAACCCTCCACTTT.

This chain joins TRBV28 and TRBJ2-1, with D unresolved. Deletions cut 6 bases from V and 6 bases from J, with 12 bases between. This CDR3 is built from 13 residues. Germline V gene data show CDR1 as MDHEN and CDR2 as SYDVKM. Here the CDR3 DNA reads TGTGCCAGCAGCTTAGGCCCGGGCAATGAGCAGTTCTTC. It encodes CASSLGPGNEQFF.

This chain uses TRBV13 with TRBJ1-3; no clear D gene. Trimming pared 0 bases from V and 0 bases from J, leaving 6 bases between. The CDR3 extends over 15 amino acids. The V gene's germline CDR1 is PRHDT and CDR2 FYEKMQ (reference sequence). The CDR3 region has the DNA TGTGCCAGCAGCTTAGGGAGAGTCTCTGGAAACACCATATATTTT. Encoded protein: CASSLGRVSGNTIYF.

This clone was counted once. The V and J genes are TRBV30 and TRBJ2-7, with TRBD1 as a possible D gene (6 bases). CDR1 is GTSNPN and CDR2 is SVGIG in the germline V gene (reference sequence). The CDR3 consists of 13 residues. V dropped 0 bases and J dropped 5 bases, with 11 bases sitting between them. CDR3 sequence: CAWSVSRGHEQYF. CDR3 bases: TGTGCCTGGAGTGTAAGCAGGGGCCACGAGCAGTACTTC.

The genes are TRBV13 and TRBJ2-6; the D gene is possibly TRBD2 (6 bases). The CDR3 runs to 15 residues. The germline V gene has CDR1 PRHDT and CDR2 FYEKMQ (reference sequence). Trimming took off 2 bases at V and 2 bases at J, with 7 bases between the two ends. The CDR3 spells CASSLSGAGANVLTF. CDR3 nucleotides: TGTGCCAGCAGCTTATCGGGGGCTGGGGCCAACGTCCTGACTTTC.

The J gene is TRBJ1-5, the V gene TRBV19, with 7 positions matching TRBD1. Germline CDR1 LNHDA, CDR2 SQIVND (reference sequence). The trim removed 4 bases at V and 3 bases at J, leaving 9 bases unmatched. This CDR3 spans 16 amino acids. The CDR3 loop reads CASSTTGTAYNQPQHF. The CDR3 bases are TGTGCCAGTAGTACAACCGGGACAGCCTACAATCAGCCCCAGCATTTT.

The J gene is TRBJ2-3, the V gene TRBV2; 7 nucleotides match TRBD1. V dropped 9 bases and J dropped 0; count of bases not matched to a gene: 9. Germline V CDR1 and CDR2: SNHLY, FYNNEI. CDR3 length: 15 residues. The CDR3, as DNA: TGTGCCAGTGAGACAGGGTTATTCAGCACAGATACGCAGTATTTT. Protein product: CASETGLFSTDTQYF.

The CDR3 coding sequence is TGTGCCAGCTCACCGACTCTTTCTAGCACAGATACGCAGTATTTT. Protein product: CASSPTLSSTDTQYF. The J gene is TRBJ2-3, the V gene TRBV18; D not certain. Trimming pared 3 bases from V and 0 bases from J, leaving 10 bases between. This CDR3 contains 15 residues. Germline lookup yields CDR1 KGHSH and CDR2 LQKENI. Combining the CDR3 with reference TRBV18 and TRBJ2-3 gives the whole variable domain NAGVMQNPRHLVRRRGQEARLRCSPMKGHSHVYWYRQLPEEGLKFMVYLQKENIIDESGMPKERFSAEFPKEGPSILRIQQVVRGDSAAYFCASSPTLSSTDTQYFGPGTRLTVL.

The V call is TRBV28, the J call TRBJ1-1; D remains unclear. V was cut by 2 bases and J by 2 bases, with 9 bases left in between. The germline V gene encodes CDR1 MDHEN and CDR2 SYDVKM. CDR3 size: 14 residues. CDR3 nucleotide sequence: TGTGCCAGCAGTTTACTGCCAGGAAACACTGAAGCTTTCTTT. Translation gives CASSLLPGNTEAFF.

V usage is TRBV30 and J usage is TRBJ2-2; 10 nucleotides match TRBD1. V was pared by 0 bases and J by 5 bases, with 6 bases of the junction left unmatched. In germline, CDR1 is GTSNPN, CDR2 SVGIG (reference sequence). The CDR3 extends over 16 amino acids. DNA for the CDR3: TGTGCCTGGAGTGTGGTTTTGGGACAGGGGACCGGGGAGCTGTTTTTT. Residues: CAWSVVLGQGTGELFF. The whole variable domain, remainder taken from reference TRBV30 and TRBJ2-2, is SQTIHQWPATLVQPVGSPLSLECTVEGTSNPNLYWYRQAAGRGLQLLFYSVGIGQISSEVPQNLSASRPQDRQFILSSKKLLLSDSGFYLCAWSVVLGQGTGELFFGEGSRLTVL.